Sequencing of this T cell receptor (beta chain) was carried out in a study of T cell repertoires in cytomegalovirus infection (dated by TCRdb to about 2019). Some background on the complete study: Peptide stimulations targeted recently identified HLA-C-restricted CMV epitopes, whose presentation resists viral immunomodulation, together with well-studied HLA-B-restricted epitopes. Donor HLA type was relevant to the analysis, as public TCR beta signatures indicated carriage of CMV infection together with the matching HLA type. Points the paper makes about the study in general: Cumulative frequency of public TCR beta family members discriminated carriers of CMV infection plus the relevant HLA type in this cohort and an independent approximately 360-donor cohort. The ex vivo response was dominated by HLA-C-restricted CMV-specific TCR beta clonotypes, which also provided the single most frequent clonotype in two of eight donors.

Details on this clonotype: Its antigen remains undetermined. No base qualities exist here, and no much larger clone lies one base off it.

From the germline V gene (reference sequence), CDR1 is MNHEY and CDR2 is SMNVEV. V loses 2 bases at its end and J loses 6 bases; junction bases beyond the gene matches: 10. The CDR3 goes from the cysteine to the phenylalanine over 16 residues. Here the CDR3 DNA is all that survives: 48 bases in frame from base 1. The intended sense of this specimen's treatment or condition label: in vitro stimulation with specific CMV peptide epitopes to enrich CMV-specific T cells. Sequencing instrument: Illumina HiSeq 1500. TCRdb passed the public sequencing reads through fastp at Q25 and MiXCR, retaining productive beta sequences. Every CDR3 protein is listed once, alongside the most common genes and DNA of its rows. Within this sample are about 770,000 distinct CDR3 sequences, with roughly 29% of them counted one time only. The ten biggest clones cover around 13% of the sample.

This TCR was sampled from a human donor in good health (CMV status not recorded). Some clones in this sample may be carry-over from other donors' samples. The chain employs TRBV27 and TRBJ1-5; TRBD1 lines up with 7 middle nucleotides. The source was cultured CD8+ T cells from PBMCs, collected from culture after CMV antigen stimulation. The nucleotide sequence reads as follows: TGTGCCAGCAGTTTACAGGGGGTAATGGGGAGTCAGCCCCAGCATTTT. This gives the protein CASSLQGVMGSQPQHF.